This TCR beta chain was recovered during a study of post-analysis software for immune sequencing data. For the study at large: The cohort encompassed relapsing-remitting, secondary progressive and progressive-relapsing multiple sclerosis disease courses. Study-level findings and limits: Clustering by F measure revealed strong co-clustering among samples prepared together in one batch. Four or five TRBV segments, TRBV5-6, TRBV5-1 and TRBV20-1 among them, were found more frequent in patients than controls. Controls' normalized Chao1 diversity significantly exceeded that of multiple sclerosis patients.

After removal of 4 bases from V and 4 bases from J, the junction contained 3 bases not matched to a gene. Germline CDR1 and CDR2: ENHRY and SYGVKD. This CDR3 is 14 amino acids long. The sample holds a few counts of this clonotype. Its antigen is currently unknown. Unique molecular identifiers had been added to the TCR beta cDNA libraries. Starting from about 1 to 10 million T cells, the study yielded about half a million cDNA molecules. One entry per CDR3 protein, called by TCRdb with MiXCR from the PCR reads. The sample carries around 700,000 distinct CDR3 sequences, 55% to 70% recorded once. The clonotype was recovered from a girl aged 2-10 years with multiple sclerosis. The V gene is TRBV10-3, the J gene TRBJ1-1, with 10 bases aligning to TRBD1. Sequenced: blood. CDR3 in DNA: TGTGCCATCAGTGGACAGGGGGCGATCACTGAAGCTTTCTTT. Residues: CAISGQGAITEAFF.